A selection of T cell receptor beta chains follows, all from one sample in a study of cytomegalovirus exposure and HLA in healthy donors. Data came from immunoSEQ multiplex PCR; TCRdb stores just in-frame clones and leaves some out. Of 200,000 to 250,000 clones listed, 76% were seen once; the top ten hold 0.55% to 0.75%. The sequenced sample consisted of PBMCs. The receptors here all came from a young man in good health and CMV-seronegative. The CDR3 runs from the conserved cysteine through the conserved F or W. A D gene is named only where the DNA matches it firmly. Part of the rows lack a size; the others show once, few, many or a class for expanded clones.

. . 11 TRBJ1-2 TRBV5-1 CASGQGFGYTF TGCGCCAGCGGCCAGGGGTTTGGCTACACCTTC
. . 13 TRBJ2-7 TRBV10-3 CASSNPSSYEQYF TGTGCCTCCAGTAACCCTAGCTCCTACGAGCAGTACTTC
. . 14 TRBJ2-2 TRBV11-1 CASSLARRSGELFF TGTGCCAGCAGCTTAGCTCGGCGGAGCGGGGAGCTGTTTTTT
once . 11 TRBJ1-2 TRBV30 CAWSVRWGYTF TGTGCCTGGAGTGTACGGTGGGGCTACACCTTC
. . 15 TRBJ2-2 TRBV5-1 CASSLDPTRTGELFF TGCGCCAGCAGCTTGGACCCCACACGCACCGGGGAGCTGTTTTTT
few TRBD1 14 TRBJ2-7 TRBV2 CASGRRTGDYEQYF TGTGCCAGCGGCCGGAGGACAGGGGACTACGAGCAGTACTTC
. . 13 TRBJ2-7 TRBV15 CATSRADSYEQYF TGTGCCACCAGCAGGGCTGACTCCTACGAGCAGTACTTC
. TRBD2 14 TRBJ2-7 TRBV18 CASSLGLATYEQYF TGTGCCAGCTCACTCGGACTAGCTACCTACGAGCAGTACTTC
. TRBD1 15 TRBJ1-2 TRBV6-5 CASSYSTGVHYGYTF TGTGCCAGCAGTTACAGTACAGGGGTTCACTATGGCTACACCTTC
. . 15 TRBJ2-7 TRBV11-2 CAGSLGTGWAYEQYF TGTGCCGGCAGCCTAGGGACGGGATGGGCCTACGAGCAGTACTTC
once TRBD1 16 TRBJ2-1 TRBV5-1 CASSPEQGISYNEQFF TGCGCCAGCAGCCCCGAACAGGGGATCTCCTACAATGAGCAGTTCTTC
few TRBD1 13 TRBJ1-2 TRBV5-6 CASSLGRGLGYTF TGTGCCAGCAGCTTGGGGAGGGGGCTAGGCTACACCTTC
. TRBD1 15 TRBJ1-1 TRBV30 CACSEGQGVDTEAFF TGTGCCTGCTCCGAGGGGCAGGGGGTAGACACTGAAGCTTTCTTT
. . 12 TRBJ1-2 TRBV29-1 CSVLGQNYGYTF TGCAGCGTTCTCGGACAGAACTATGGCTACACCTTC
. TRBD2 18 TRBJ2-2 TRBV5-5 CASSLGAGPIIHTGELFF TGTGCCAGCAGCTTGGGAGCGGGACCCATAATTCACACCGGGGAGCTGTTTTTT
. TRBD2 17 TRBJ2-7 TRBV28 CASSFGRLAGGTYEQYF TGTGCCAGCAGTTTTGGACGCTTAGCGGGAGGAACCTACGAGCAGTACTTC
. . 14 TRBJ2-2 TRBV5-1 CASSSTGRTGELFF TGCGCCAGCAGCTCTACAGGGCGCACCGGGGAGCTGTTTTTT
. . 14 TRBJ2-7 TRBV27 CASSLSARGYEQYF TGTGCCAGCAGTTTATCGGCTCGTGGTTACGAGCAGTACTTC
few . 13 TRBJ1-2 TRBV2 CATEGGGDYGYTF TGTGCCACCGAGGGGGGGGGCGACTATGGCTACACCTTC
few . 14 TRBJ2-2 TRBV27 CASSVLPNTGELFF TGTGCCAGCAGCGTTCTTCCGAACACCGGGGAGCTGTTTTTT
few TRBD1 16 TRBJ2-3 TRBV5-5 CASSLIGQGGTDTQYF TGTGCCAGCAGCTTGATTGGACAGGGGGGCACAGATACGCAGTATTTT
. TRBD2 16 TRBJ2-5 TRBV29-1 CSVPSWTSGRGETQYF TGCAGCGTTCCCTCTTGGACTAGCGGGAGAGGGGAGACCCAGTACTTC
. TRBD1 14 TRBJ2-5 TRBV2 CASSGTGGQETQYF TGTGCCAGCAGTGGGACAGGGGGACAAGAGACCCAGTACTTC
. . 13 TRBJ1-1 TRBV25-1 CASSDAGNTEAFF TGTGCCAGCAGTGACGCGGGTAACACTGAAGCTTTCTTT
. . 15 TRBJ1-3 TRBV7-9 CASSLGGFPGNTIYF TGTGCCAGCAGCTTAGGAGGGTTTCCTGGAAACACCATATATTTT
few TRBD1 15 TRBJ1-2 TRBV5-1 CASSFPGQGADGYTF TGCGCCAGCAGCTTCCCGGGACAGGGGGCGGATGGCTACACCTTC
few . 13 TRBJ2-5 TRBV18 CASSPTEQETQYF TGTGCCAGCTCACCTACCGAGCAAGAGACCCAGTACTTC
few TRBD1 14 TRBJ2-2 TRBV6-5 CASSRTGATGELFF TGTGCCAGCAGCCGGACAGGGGCCACCGGGGAGCTGTTTTTT
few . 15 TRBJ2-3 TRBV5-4 CASSLASGETDTQYF TGTGCCAGCAGCTTGGCCTCCGGAGAAACAGATACGCAGTATTTT
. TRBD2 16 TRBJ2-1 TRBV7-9 CASSPRTSGSLDEQFF TGTGCCAGCAGCCCCCGGACTAGCGGGAGTCTGGATGAGCAGTTCTTC
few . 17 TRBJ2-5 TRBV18 CASSPPERGQYQETQYF TGTGCCAGCTCACCACCGGAGCGTGGACAGTACCAAGAGACCCAGTACTTC
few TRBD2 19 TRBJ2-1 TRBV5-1 CASSPGTSGIVGSYNEQFF TGCGCCAGCAGCCCTGGGACTAGCGGGATCGTGGGCTCCTACAATGAGCAGTTCTTC
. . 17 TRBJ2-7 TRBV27 CASSSAPGRGDSYEQYF TGTGCCAGCAGTTCGGCCCCGGGCAGGGGGGACTCCTACGAGCAGTACTTC
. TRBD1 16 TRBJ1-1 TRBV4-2 CASSPAEGTGGTEAFF TGTGCCAGCAGCCCAGCCGAGGGGACAGGGGGCACTGAAGCTTTCTTT
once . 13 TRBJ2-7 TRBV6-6 CASTVTPGNEQYF TGTGCCAGCACCGTTACACCAGGCAACGAGCAGTACTTC
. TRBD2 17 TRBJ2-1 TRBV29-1 CSVEGVLAGGLSGEQFF TGCAGCGTTGAAGGGGTGTTAGCGGGAGGGTTATCGGGTGAGCAGTTCTTC
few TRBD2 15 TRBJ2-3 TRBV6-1 CASSGLAGVLDTQYF TGTGCCAGCAGTGGGCTAGCGGGAGTGCTAGATACGCAGTATTTT
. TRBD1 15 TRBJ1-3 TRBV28 CASVNRGPPRNTIYF TGTGCCAGCGTCAACAGGGGGCCCCCAAGAAACACCATATATTTT
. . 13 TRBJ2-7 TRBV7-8 CASSLDTIYEQYF TGTGCCAGCAGCTTGGACACAATCTACGAGCAGTACTTC
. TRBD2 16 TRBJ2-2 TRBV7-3 CASSYGTSVNTGELFF TGTGCCAGCAGCTACGGGACTAGCGTGAACACCGGGGAGCTGTTTTTT
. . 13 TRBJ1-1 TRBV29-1 CSVSQKMNTEAFF TGCAGCGTCTCACAGAAAATGAACACTGAAGCTTTCTTT
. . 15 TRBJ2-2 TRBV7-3 CASSLIPGKTGELFF TGTGCCAGCAGCTTAATACCAGGGAAAACCGGGGAGCTGTTTTTT
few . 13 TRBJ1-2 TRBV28 CASRFSGASGYTF TGTGCCAGCAGATTCAGCGGGGCATCTGGCTACACCTTC
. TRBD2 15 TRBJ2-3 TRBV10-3 CAISSGLASTDTQYF TGTGCCATCAGCTCGGGACTAGCGAGCACAGATACGCAGTATTTT
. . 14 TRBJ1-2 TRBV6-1 CASSEPRLNYGYTF TGTGCCAGCAGTGAACCCAGACTCAACTATGGCTACACCTTC
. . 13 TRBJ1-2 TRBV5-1 CASSLDINYGYTF TGCGCCAGCAGCTTGGACATTAACTATGGCTACACCTTC
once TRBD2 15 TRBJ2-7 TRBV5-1 CASSLEWGGSYEQYF TGCGCCAGCAGCTTGGAGTGGGGAGGGTCCTACGAGCAGTACTTC
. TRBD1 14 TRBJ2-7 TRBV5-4 CASSRDSDAYEQYF TGTGCCAGCAGTCGGGACAGCGACGCCTACGAGCAGTACTTC
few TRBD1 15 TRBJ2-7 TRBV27 CASSERTGPSYEQYF TGTGCCAGCAGCGAACGGACAGGGCCCTCCTACGAGCAGTACTTC
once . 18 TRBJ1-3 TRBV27 CASSPQGHETWSGNTIYF TGTGCCAGCAGCCCCCAGGGGCATGAGACGTGGTCTGGAAACACCATATATTTT
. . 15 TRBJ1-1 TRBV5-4 CASNYMSGGSTEAFF TGTGCCAGCAACTACATGTCGGGGGGCTCTACTGAAGCTTTCTTT
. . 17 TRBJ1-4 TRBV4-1 CASSQEIRSERLEKLFF TGCGCCAGCAGCCAAGAGATACGGTCAGAGCGACTTGAAAAACTGTTTTTT
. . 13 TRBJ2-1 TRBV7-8 CASSPSARNEQFF TGTGCCAGCAGCCCAAGCGCCCGAAATGAGCAGTTCTTC
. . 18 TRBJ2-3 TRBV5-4 CASSLNTKGTLGVGTQYF TGTGCCAGCAGCTTGAATACTAAAGGGACTCTAGGAGTCGGTACGCAGTATTTT
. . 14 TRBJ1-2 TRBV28 CASAGAGAGVGYTF TGTGCCAGCGCCGGGGCGGGGGCAGGGGTAGGCTACACCTTC